This TCR beta chain was observed in a study of regulatory T cells in long-lasting Graves disease. Study-wide findings and caveats: Newly diagnosed Graves' patients had higher TCR diversity than persistent ones.

This clonotype was seen a handful of times. Its specificity is not known. Time point meaning: persistent/refractory GD, antithyroid drugs over 5 years with positive TRAb. The TCR library used RNA extracted from PBMCs. Trimming cost V 7 bases and J 6 bases; bases outside gene matches: 15. The germline V gene encodes CDR1 DFQATT and CDR2 SNEGSKA (reference sequence). CDR3 length: 15 amino acids. Researchers made TCR beta libraries by using iRepertoire HTBI primers and running Arm-PCR on CDR3 regions. TCRdb recomputed calls from the multiplex PCR reads with MiXCR, one row per CDR3 protein. The table has fewer than 450,000 distinct CDR3 sequences, less than 25% seen once.

This TCR derives from a female donor with Graves disease. The chain is built from TRBV20-1 and TRBJ2-7; 10 bases match TRBD2. Sequences were derived from peripheral blood mononuclear cells (PBMCs), sampled when the disease was refractory, from a patient treated with antithyroid drugs. The CDR3 bases are TGCAGTGTCCCTGAGAACCTAGCGGGAGTGGGCGAGCAGTACTTC. The encoded protein is CSVPENLAGVGEQYF.